Presented here are 14 T cell receptor beta chains from one specimen sequenced in a study of T cells in localized non-small cell lung cancer. Profiled with immunoSEQ multiplex PCR; TCRdb holds only in-frame clones, not every one. The sample lists under 55,000 clones; roughly 80% were seen once. Source: PBMCs, taken before any cancer treatment. The receptors shown here come from a woman aged 35-75 years with stage II lung adenocarcinoma.

The rearrangement uses TRBV5-1 and TRBJ2-3; D is unresolved. The V gene's germline CDR1 is SGHRS and CDR2 YFSETQ. The CDR3 has 14 amino acids. Trimming stripped 4 bases from V and 3 bases from J, with 12 bases between. CDR3 amino acids: CASSPGDETDTQYF. The CDR3 DNA is TGCGCCAGCAGCCCCGGAGACGAGACAGATACGCAGTATTTT.

The chain employs TRBV29-1 and TRBJ2-3; D perhaps matches TRBD1 (6 bases). V was shortened by 4 bases and J by 3 bases, with 11 bases between the two germline ends. In germline, CDR1 is SQVTM, CDR2 ANQGSEA. The length of the CDR3 is 13 residues. The CDR3 DNA reads as TGCAGCGTTGTGATACAGGGAACAGATACGCAGTATTTT. Translated, it gives CSVVIQGTDTQYF.

The V gene is TRBV2, the J gene TRBJ2-1, with no clear D. The CDR3 length is 15 residues. Trimming took 4 bases from V and 0 from J, leaving 10 bases between them. From germline, CDR1 is SNHLY and CDR2 FYNNEI. CDR3 bases: TGTGCCAGCAGTGTAGAATCCTCCTCCTACAATGAGCAGTTCTTC. Protein sequence: CASSVESSSYNEQFF.

This clone is a singleton in its sample. This chain connects TRBV19 to TRBJ1-5; 12 nucleotides agree with TRBD1. Germline CDR1 is LNHDA and CDR2 is SQIVND (reference sequence). The CDR3 spans 17 residues. V lost 5 bases, J lost 2 bases, and 7 bases stayed unmatched. The CDR3 coding sequence is TGTGCCAGTAGTCCGACGGGACAGGGGGCAGGCAATCAGCCCCAGCATTTT. Translating it yields CASSPTGQGAGNQPQHF. The full variable domain, rest sourced from reference TRBV19 and TRBJ1-5, is DGGITQSPKYLFRKEGQNVTLSCEQNLNHDAMYWYRQDPGQGLRLIYYSQIVNDFQKGDIAEGYSVSREKKESFPLTVTSAQKNPTAFYLCASSPTGQGAGNQPQHFGDGTRLSIL.

The V gene is TRBV18, the J gene TRBJ1-1; a weak D match, TRBD1 (5 bases). The CDR3 runs to 14 residues. Germline CDR1 is KGHSH and CDR2 is LQKENI. The ends were cut back, 4 bases at V and 1 base at J, with 10 bases in the middle. The CDR3 loop is CASSRGAGNTEAFF. DNA of the CDR3: TGTGCCAGCTCACGAGGGGCAGGGAACACTGAAGCTTTCTTT.

V is TRBV5-6 and J is TRBJ2-1; maybe TRBD1 (5 bases). Trimming took off 0 bases at V and 3 bases at J, with 13 bases between the two ends. Germline lookup yields CDR1 SGHDT and CDR2 YYEEEE. The CDR3 extends over 16 amino acids. The CDR3 is CASSLDTGAYYNEQFF. CDR3 sequence (DNA): TGTGCCAGCAGCTTGGATACAGGTGCTTACTACAATGAGCAGTTCTTC.

The genes are TRBV6-4 and TRBJ1-5; a weak D match, TRBD1 (6 bases). The CDR3 spans 13 residues. V lost 3 bases and J lost 7, with 10 bases in between. CDR1 and CDR2 (germline): MRHNA, SNTAGT. The CDR3 here is CASSEQGGQPQHF. As DNA, the CDR3 is TGTGCCAGCAGTGAACAGGGCGGACAGCCCCAGCATTTT.

V and J are TRBV5-5 and TRBJ2-5; 10 nucleotides agree with TRBD1. V lost 1 base and J lost 6; bases outside the gene matches: 6. Germline V CDR1 and CDR2: SGHKS, YYEKEE (reference sequence). The CDR3 is 15 residues long. The CDR3 DNA sequence: TGTGCCAGCAGCTTGTTGATGGGACAGGGGCAGACCCAGTACTTC. Protein sequence: CASSLLMGQGQTQYF.

V and J are TRBV21-1 and TRBJ1-2. TRBV21-1 is recorded as a pseudogene. The CDR3 is 17 residues long. The CDR3 loop reads CASSKAKDWGSNYGYTF. The CDR3 region has the DNA TGTGCCAGCAGCAAAGCGAAAGATTGGGGGTCGAACTATGGCTACACCTTC.

The chain links TRBV30 to TRBJ1-6; 10 nucleotides match TRBD1. After removal of 2 bases from V and 2 bases from J, the junction contained 12 bases not matched to a gene. The CDR3 has 19 residues. Germline CDR1 reads GTSNPN; CDR2 reads SVGIG (reference sequence). CDR3 protein: CAWSPDKRDRGPYNSPLHF. Written as DNA, the CDR3 is TGTGCCTGGAGTCCCGATAAGCGGGACAGGGGACCCTATAATTCACCCCTCCACTTT.

The V and J genes are TRBV7-9 and TRBJ1-1; D is unclear. Germline CDR1 reads SEHNR; CDR2 reads FQNEAQ (reference sequence). There are 12 residues in the CDR3. Between the trimmed V and J ends, which lost 8 bases and 0 bases, there was a span of 7 bases. CDR3 loop: CASRGMNTEAFF. DNA for the CDR3: TGTGCCAGCCGTGGGATGAACACTGAAGCTTTCTTT.

The chain combines TRBV18 with TRBJ2-5; no firm D call. Trimming removed 4 bases from V and 5 bases from J, with 14 bases in between. The CDR3 contains 14 residues. CDR1 is KGHSH and CDR2 is LQKENI in the germline V gene. CDR3 bases: TGTGCCAGCTCACTAAACCTCGGCCGGGAGACCCAGTACTTC. This encodes CASSLNLGRETQYF.

The chain joins TRBV6-5 to TRBJ2-7; D call uncertain. The CDR3 is made up of 11 amino acids. Germline lookup yields CDR1 MNHEY and CDR2 SVGAGI. The V end was cut by 4 bases, the J end by 3 bases, with 4 bases between. CDR3 nucleotide sequence: TGTGCCAGCAGTTCGAACTACGAGCAGTACTTC. It translates to CASSSNYEQYF.

The chain uses TRBV5-1 and TRBJ2-4; tentatively, D is TRBD2 (7 bases). This CDR3 comprises 14 residues. The germline V gene encodes CDR1 SGHRS and CDR2 YFSETQ. V lost 2 bases and J 5 bases, leaving 11 bases between the germline ends. The CDR3 sequence: CASSFKGGENIQYF. The DNA of the CDR3 is TGCGCCAGCAGCTTCAAAGGGGGGGAAAACATTCAGTACTTC.